This T cell receptor (beta chain) came from a study of cytomegalovirus exposure and HLA in healthy donors. Germline CDR1 is MGHDK and CDR2 is SYGVNS. This CDR3 has 12 residues. The V and J ends lost 5 bases and 4 bases respectively, with 8 bases between them. The PCR was carried out with 60 Vbeta primers and 13 Jbeta primers. The table came from immunoSEQ multiplex PCR; TCRdb's copy has only in-frame clones and leaves some out. The sample holds 90,000 or so clones, 55% to 75% seen once. This clone was seen only a few times. The V and J genes are TRBV25-1 and TRBJ1-1; possible D gene TRBD1, 6 bases. Material for sequencing was PBMCs. This TCR derives from a woman aged 50 to 65 in good health and CMV-seropositive. CDR3 nucleotides: TGTGCCAGCAGTAGGGGGAGCACTGAAGCTTTCTTT. Translated, it gives CASSRGSTEAFF.